Listed below are T cell receptor beta chains from one sample, sequenced in a study of cytomegalovirus exposure and HLA in healthy donors. This table comes from immunoSEQ multiplex PCR, and its TCRdb copy is limited to in-frame clones, with some not included. In the table there are tens of thousands of clones, more than 90% of which are singletons. The sequencing sample was made of PBMCs. The receptor set was obtained from a man aged 18 to 29 in good health and CMV-seronegative. The CDR3 runs from the conserved cysteine through the conserved F or W. Fields, in order: V gene, J gene, D gene, clone size, CDR3 protein, CDR3 DNA. The D gene is left open where the match is weak. The size of a clone is reported for some rows only, either as once, few or many, or as a class for expanded clones.

TRBV2	TRBJ2-5	TRBD2	-	CASRTTSGQETQYF	TGTGCCAGCAGGACCACTAGCGGACAAGAGACCCAGTACTTC
TRBV18	TRBJ1-1	-	-	CASSPEGTEAFF	TGTGCCAGCTCCCCGGAGGGCACTGAAGCTTTCTTT
TRBV29-1	TRBJ1-1	TRBD1	-	CSVEDRQGASEAFF	TGCAGCGTTGAAGATCGACAGGGGGCGTCTGAAGCTTTCTTT
TRBV2	TRBJ2-1	TRBD2	-	CASRRTSGRSYNEQFF	TGTGCCAGCAGAAGGACTAGCGGGAGGTCCTACAATGAGCAGTTCTTC
TRBV4-2	TRBJ2-3	-	-	CASSRTPGARGDTQYF	TGTGCCAGCAGCCGAACCCCAGGTGCCCGAGGGGATACGCAGTATTTT
TRBV5-6	TRBJ1-2	TRBD1	-	CASSFGTGGNYGYTF	TGTGCCAGCAGCTTCGGGACAGGGGGCAACTATGGCTACACCTTC
TRBV9	TRBJ2-1	TRBD1	-	CASSVRDRYNEQFF	TGTGCCAGCAGCGTCCGGGACAGATACAATGAGCAGTTCTTC
TRBV11-2	TRBJ2-7	TRBD2	-	CASSQGLAASYEQYF	TGTGCCAGCAGCCAGGGACTAGCGGCCTCCTACGAGCAGTACTTC
TRBV5-8	TRBJ2-7	-	-	CASSLDPGRHYEQYF	TGTGCCAGCAGCTTGGATCCAGGGAGGCACTACGAGCAGTACTTC
TRBV7-7	TRBJ2-2	TRBD2	-	CASSLKEGLLADTGELFF	TGTGCTAGCAGCTTGAAGGAAGGGCTCCTAGCGGACACCGGGGAGCTGTTTTTT
TRBV2	TRBJ2-7	-	many	CASKGQSSYEQYF	TGTGCCAGCAAGGGACAAAGCTCCTACGAGCAGTACTTC
TRBV5-1	TRBJ2-1	-	once	CASSLSRNNEQFF	TGCGCCAGCAGCTTGAGTAGAAACAATGAGCAGTTCTTC
TRBV9	TRBJ2-1	TRBD2	-	CASSVEGLAPPYNEQFF	TGTGCCAGCAGCGTAGAGGGACTAGCGCCTCCTTACAATGAGCAGTTCTTC
TRBV27	TRBJ2-7	-	once	CASSLSGTGFTYEQYF	TGTGCCAGCAGTTTATCGGGTACGGGATTTACCTACGAGCAGTACTTC
TRBV9	TRBJ2-3	-	-	CASSGWTETDTQYF	TGTGCCAGCAGCGGCTGGACAGAAACAGATACGCAGTATTTT
TRBV30	TRBJ2-1	TRBD2	-	CAWSEIAGDNNEQFF	TGTGCCTGGAGTGAAATAGCGGGAGATAACAATGAGCAGTTCTTC
TRBV7-2	TRBJ2-3	-	-	CASSLFFLFSGNTDTQYF	TGTGCCAGCAGCTTATTCTTCCTCTTTAGCGGAAACACAGATACGCAGTATTTT
TRBV5-1	TRBJ2-5	-	-	CASSLERGRETQYF	TGCGCCAGCAGCTTGGAGCGTGGTCGAGAGACCCAGTACTTC
TRBV4-2	TRBJ2-7	-	-	CASSQRAVSSYEQYF	TGTGCCAGCAGCCAACGAGCGGTAAGCTCCTACGAGCAGTACTTC
TRBV28	TRBJ2-1	-	-	CASSSYGPDAGNEQFF	TGTGCCAGCAGTTCCTACGGGCCGGACGCGGGCAATGAGCAGTTCTTC
TRBV2	TRBJ2-3	TRBD2	-	CASIGGRALDTQYF	TGTGCCAGCATCGGAGGGAGGGCCCTAGATACGCAGTATTTT
TRBV18	TRBJ1-2	TRBD1	-	CASSTTGEGYTF	TGTGCCAGCTCAACTACAGGGGAAGGCTACACCTTC
TRBV28	TRBJ2-5	-	-	CASSLSGQSETQYF	TGTGCCAGCAGTTTATCCGGACAGAGCGAGACCCAGTACTTC
TRBV28	TRBJ2-4	-	-	CASSLILGEGGKTNRAKNIQYF	TGTGCCAGCAGTTTGATTCTGGGAGAGGGCGGCAAAACAAACAGAGCCAAAAACATTCAGTACTTC
TRBV15	TRBJ2-7	-	-	CATSREVLNYEQYF	TGTGCCACCAGCAGGGAGGTACTCAACTACGAGCAGTACTTC
TRBV27	TRBJ2-3	-	-	CASSLGTFKRTDTQYF	TGTGCCAGCAGCCTCGGGACATTTAAACGCACAGATACGCAGTATTTT
TRBV28	TRBJ2-1	TRBD2	-	CASSQRTRWQYNEQFF	TGTGCCAGCAGCCAAAGGACTAGGTGGCAATACAATGAGCAGTTCTTC
TRBV6-5	TRBJ1-1	-	-	CASSQGTEAFF	TGTGCCAGCAGCCAGGGGACTGAAGCTTTCTTT
TRBV11-2	TRBJ2-3	TRBD2	-	CASSQAGGVANTQYF	TGTGCCAGCAGCCAAGCGGGGGGCGTCGCGAATACGCAGTATTTT
TRBV5-1	TRBJ2-3	TRBD1	-	CASSSGQGLDTQYF	TGCGCCAGCAGCTCGGGACAGGGGTTGGATACGCAGTATTTT
TRBV11-2	TRBJ2-5	-	-	CASSFPSGQETQYF	TGTGCCAGCAGCTTCCCAAGCGGCCAAGAGACCCAGTACTTC
TRBV5-1	TRBJ2-7	-	-	CASSERGEQYF	TGCGCCAGCAGCGAACGGGGGGAGCAGTACTTC
TRBV2	TRBJ2-5	-	-	CASKERQETQYF	TGTGCCAGCAAGGAGCGACAAGAGACCCAGTACTTC
TRBV28	TRBJ2-6	-	-	CASSFPEQAQGANVLTF	TGTGCCAGCAGTTTCCCGGAACAGGCGCAAGGGGCCAACGTCCTGACTTTC
TRBV15	TRBJ2-5	TRBD2	-	CATQRGREETQYF	TGTGCCACCCAGCGCGGGAGAGAGGAGACCCAGTACTTC
TRBV28	TRBJ2-1	TRBD2	-	CASSPSGSAPRGQFF	TGTGCCAGCAGCCCAAGCGGGAGTGCCCCACGCGGGCAGTTCTTC
TRBV29-1	TRBJ2-7	-	-	CSVDVSIPGEQYF	TGCAGCGTTGATGTGTCTATTCCTGGCGAGCAGTACTTC
TRBV11-2	TRBJ2-2	TRBD2	once	CASSRIAGGYGGELFF	TGTGCCAGCAGTCGAATAGCGGGAGGATACGGCGGGGAGCTGTTTTTT
TRBV5-1	TRBJ2-1	TRBD2	-	CASSGTSGYNEQFF	TGCGCCAGCAGCGGGACTAGCGGATACAATGAGCAGTTCTTC
TRBV6-1	TRBJ1-4	TRBD1	-	CASSELTTGATNEKLFF	TGTGCCAGCAGTGAACTCACTACAGGGGCAACTAATGAAAAACTGTTTTTT
TRBV6-1	TRBJ1-2	TRBD1	-	CASSGRTGAINYGYTF	TGTGCCAGCAGTGGACGGACAGGGGCCATTAACTATGGCTACACCTTC
TRBV5-6	TRBJ2-3	TRBD2	-	CASSTLAGGDTQYF	TGTGCCAGCAGCACACTAGCGGGAGGAGATACGCAGTATTTT
TRBV30	TRBJ2-2	-	-	CAWSVRGRTTGELFF	TGTGCCTGGAGTGTACGAGGGAGAACCACCGGGGAGCTGTTTTTT
TRBV15	TRBJ2-4	-	-	CATSRAAGLAKNIQYF	TGTGCCACCAGCAGAGCGGCGGGGTTAGCAAAAAACATTCAGTACTTC
TRBV13	TRBJ1-2	TRBD1	-	CASSLAPNRGPGYTF	TGTGCCAGCAGCTTAGCTCCGAACAGGGGGCCTGGCTACACCTTC
TRBV6-5	TRBJ1-1	TRBD1	-	CASARQGKKTEAFF	TGTGCCAGCGCGCGACAGGGGAAGAAGACTGAAGCTTTCTTT
TRBV9	TRBJ2-7	-	-	CASSAGGGASYEQYF	TGTGCCAGCAGCGCCGGGGGAGGTGCCTCCTACGAGCAGTACTTC
TRBV28	TRBJ2-7	-	-	CASSLRGEAYF	TGTGCCAGCAGTCTCAGGGGCGAAGCGTACTTC
TRBV5-4	TRBJ2-7	-	-	CASSLGLSEQYF	TGTGCCAGCAGCTTGGGACTATCCGAGCAGTACTTC
TRBV27	TRBJ2-4	-	-	CASSLRLGKNIQYF	TGTGCCAGCAGTTTACGACTAGGGAAAAACATTCAGTACTTC